A selection of T cell receptor beta chains follows, all from one sample in a study of T cells in Graves' hyperthyroidism and ophthalmopathy. From the multiplex PCR reads, TCRdb called clonotypes with MiXCR, one entry per CDR3 protein. The table has about 350,000 distinct CDR3 sequences, 15% to 20% seen once; the top ten hold around 16%. Sequenced: blood. The receptors come from a woman aged 40 to 50 with Graves' ophthalmopathy. The conserved cysteine and the conserved F or W are not part of the CDR3 here.

>TRBV25-1
ASSPAGQGAFGELF
>TRBV11-2
ASSLGSVYEQY
>TRBV19
ASTDGSTEAF
>TRBV6-1
ASSGFGTGGTYEQY
>TRBV7-2
ASKKGTGQNTEAF
>TRBV12-3/TRBV12-4
ASTLSGRGQVNYEQY
>TRBV20-1
SVGGGRGYEQY
>TRBV14
ASGPPVPDEQY
>TRBV12-3/TRBV12-4
ASSLVGTGIYEQY
>TRBV20-1
SAREGTPSEQY
>TRBV20-1
SARRQHTEAF
>TRBV27
ASSLSPGQLANTGELF
>TRBV12-3/TRBV12-4
ASSPSGGTITGELF
>TRBV6-1
ASTPGLDKETQY
>TRBV19
ASSTTGFSKNIQY
>TRBV7-9
ASSLPGGTYEQY
>TRBV6-5
ASSYPMGTDYGYS
>TRBV2
ASSEPILREGFQETQY
>TRBV27
ASSRTGAGELF
>TRBV12-3/TRBV12-4
ASSSTGTGYGYT
>TRBV10-3
AISDRDLAPQH
>TRBV20-1
SASPGGRTGELF
>TRBV20-1
SARGTGERIYGQY
>TRBV30
AWSGDRGPGYT
>TRBV4-3
ASSQVEGGELF
>TRBV11-2
ASSLGGAMGDIQY
>TRBV18
ASSPRGSTTGYT
>TRBV20-1
SAREFGQGDHEQY
>TRBV15
ATSREQGAGGFTGELF
>TRBV7-8
ASSSRTGAGEQY
>TRBV15
ATSRGAGRVQPQH
>TRBV19
ASSIRGDSGGYT
>TRBV28
ASSLIRDGTEAF
>TRBV20-1
SGHRQETQY
>TRBV28
ASSSLGQKNTEAF
>TRBV5-1
ASSLGPQGAIGYT